This entry lists 13 T cell receptor beta chains sequenced from one sample in a study of blood T cell repertoires in COVID-19. The assay was immunoSEQ multiplex PCR, and TCRdb's table has in-frame clones only and misses some. The data contain over 200,000 clones, over 70% of them singletons. Sequenced input: PBMCs or T cells enriched from blood (not recorded which). Receptors were obtained from a woman under 40 who had been exposed to COVID-19.

This sequence joins TRBV29-1 and TRBJ2-3; D gene ambiguous. V shed 5 bases and J shed 5 bases, with 5 bases lying between them. The germline CDR1 and CDR2 sequences are SQVTM and ANQGSEA. The CDR3 totals 10 residues. The CDR3 coding sequence is TGCAGCGTTCTTATAGATACGCAGTATTTT. Encoded protein: CSVLIDTQYF.

This clone is a singleton in its sample. The chain is built from TRBV28 and TRBJ2-2; 7 bases align to TRBD1. This CDR3 is built from 14 residues. V lost 4 bases and J lost 13; bases outside the gene matches: 12. The germline V gene encodes CDR1 MDHEN and CDR2 SYDVKM. The DNA for the CDR3 is TGTGCCAGCAGTTCACCCACAGGGGCGGTTAGGCTGTTTTTT. Protein sequence: CASSSPTGAVRLFF.

The genes are TRBV4-2 and TRBJ1-4; D ambiguous. The CDR3 runs to 16 residues. Between the trimmed V and J ends, which lost 0 bases and 4 bases, there was a span of 12 bases. Germline CDR1 is LGHNA and CDR2 is YNFKEQ. The CDR3 nucleotides read TGTGCCAGCAGCCAAGATATCGGGATGGGTAATGAAAAACTGTTTTTT. It codes for CASSQDIGMGNEKLFF.

This clone is a singleton in its sample. This chain joins TRBV19 and TRBJ2-7; D ambiguous. CDR3 length: 11 amino acids. CDR1 is LNHDA, CDR2 SQIVND, per germline (reference sequence). Trimming shortened V by 4 bases and J by 3 bases, and 4 bases separated the two germline ends. This CDR3 is CASSTNYEQYF. CDR3 in DNA: TGTGCCAGTAGTACAAACTACGAGCAGTACTTC.

This clone appeared a few times. This rearrangement joins TRBV20-1 to TRBJ1-2; D remains ambiguous. Germline V gene lookup returns CDR1 DFQATT and CDR2 SNEGSKA (reference sequence). V was clipped by 6 bases and J by 5 bases, with 10 bases between them. The CDR3 sequence is 11 residues long. The CDR3 protein is CSAYDKYGYTF. The CDR3 DNA sequence: TGCAGTGCGTACGACAAATATGGCTACACCTTC.

V is TRBV29-1 and J is TRBJ2-1, with TRBD2 identical over 12 bases. Germline-derived CDR1 and CDR2 are SQVTM and ANQGSEA. J was trimmed by 4 bases and V by 4 bases; bases with no gene match: 5. The CDR3 has 15 amino acids. CDR3 sequence (DNA): TGCAGCGTTGGCCCGACTAGCGGGGGTTACAATGAGCAGTTCTTC. Its translation is CSVGPTSGGYNEQFF.

This clone has only a few counts. The gene calls are TRBV30 and TRBJ1-2, with 8 positions matching TRBD1. Germline V gene lookup returns CDR1 GTSNPN and CDR2 SVGIG (reference sequence). The CDR3 totals 13 residues. J was trimmed by 7 bases and V by 6 bases; bases with no gene match: 10. Here the CDR3 reads CACGGQGWGGYTF. The DNA for the CDR3 is TGTGCCTGTGGAGGACAGGGTTGGGGTGGCTACACCTTC.

This chain joins TRBV5-8 and TRBJ1-5; 7 nucleotides align to TRBD1. CDR3 length: 15 amino acids. After removal of 2 bases from V and 3 bases from J, the junction contained 5 bases not matched to a gene. Germline V gives CDR1 SGHTS, CDR2 YDEGEE. The CDR3 DNA follows: TGTGCCAGCAGCTTATTAGGGGGCTACAATCAGCCCCAGCATTTT. Protein product: CASSLLGGYNQPQHF.

The rearrangement links TRBV27 to TRBJ1-2; no clear D gene. This CDR3 is built from 12 residues. Trimming stripped 4 bases from V and 4 bases from J, with 7 bases between. Germline CDR1 is MNHEY and CDR2 is SMNVEV (reference sequence). CDR3 sequence: CASSSGGYGYTF. CDR3 in DNA: TGTGCCAGCAGTTCAGGAGGCTATGGCTACACCTTC.

The chain links TRBV10-3 to TRBJ1-1; 8 bases map to TRBD1. V shed 0 bases, J shed 3 bases, and the junction held 3 bases outside the gene matches. The CDR3 contains 15 residues. Germline loops: CDR1 ENHRY, CDR2 SYGVKD. Here the CDR3 DNA reads TGTGCCATCAGTGAGTCGACGACAGGGGACACTGAAGCTTTCTTT. Its protein is CAISESTTGDTEAFF.

The rearrangement joins TRBV7-9 to TRBJ1-2, with D possibly being TRBD1 (5 bases). CDR1 and CDR2 from the germline V gene are SEHNR and FQNEAQ (reference sequence). This CDR3 spans 16 amino acids. Trimming stripped 4 bases from V and 14 bases from J, with 29 bases between. The CDR3 bases are TGTGCCAGCAGCTCCTCGAACAGGCCGACCTCTATGGCTACGACCTTC. Protein product: CASSSSNRPTSMATTF. Complete variable domain (other parts from reference TRBV7-9 and TRBJ1-2): DTGVSQNPRHKITKRGQNVTFRCDPISEHNRLYWYRQTLGQGPEFLTYFQNEAQLEKSRLLSDRFSAERPKGSFSTLEIQRTEQGDSAMYLCASSSSNRPTSMATTFGSGTRLTVV.

J is TRBJ2-5 and V is TRBV19; D is possibly TRBD1 (6 bases). The germline CDR1 and CDR2 sequences are LNHDA and SQIVND (reference sequence). Trimming pared 5 bases from V and 3 bases from J, leaving 7 bases between. CDR3 length equals 12 residues. CDR3 sequence: CASSRTEETQYF. As DNA, the CDR3 is TGTGCCAGTAGTCGGACAGAAGAGACCCAGTACTTC.

About this clone: Its ends do not fully match the called genes, so a read error is possible. This sequence joins TRBV5-8 and TRBJ1-1; D is possibly TRBD1 (5 bases). The germline V gene encodes CDR1 SGHTS and CDR2 YDEGEE. CDR3 length: 15 amino acids. CDR3 coding DNA: TGTGCCAGCAGATTGGAGGTCCAGGGGAACACTGAAGCTTTCTTT. It yields the protein CASRLEVQGNTEAFF.